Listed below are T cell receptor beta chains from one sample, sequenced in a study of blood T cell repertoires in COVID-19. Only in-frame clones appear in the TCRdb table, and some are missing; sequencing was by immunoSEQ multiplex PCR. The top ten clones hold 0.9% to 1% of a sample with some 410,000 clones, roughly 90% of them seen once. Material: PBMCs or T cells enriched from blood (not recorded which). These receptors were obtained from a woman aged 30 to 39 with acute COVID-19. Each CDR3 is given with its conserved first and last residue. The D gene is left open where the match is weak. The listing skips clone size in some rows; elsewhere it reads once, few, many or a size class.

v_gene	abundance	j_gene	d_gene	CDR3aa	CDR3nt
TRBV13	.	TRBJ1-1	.	CASSFRTANTEAFF	TGTGCCAGCAGCTTCCGGACAGCGAACACTGAAGCTTTCTTT
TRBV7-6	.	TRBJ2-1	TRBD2	CASSLVGAGVSYNEQFF	TGTGCCAGCAGCTTAGTAGGTGCGGGGGTGTCCTACAATGAGCAGTTCTTC
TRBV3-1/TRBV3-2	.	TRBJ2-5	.	CASSQGRGAGETQYF	TGTGCCAGCAGCCAAGGTCGAGGGGCGGGGGAGACCCAGTACTTC
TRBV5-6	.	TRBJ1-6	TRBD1	CASSPRTGDSPLHF	TGTGCCAGCAGCCCAAGGACAGGCGATTCACCCCTCCACTTT
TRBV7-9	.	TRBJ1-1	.	CASSQWRGGVLNTEAFF	TGTGCCAGCAGCCAATGGCGGGGGGGTGTGTTGAACACTGAAGCTTTCTTT
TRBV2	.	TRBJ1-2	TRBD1	CASSGQGANYGYTF	TGTGCCAGCTCAGGACAGGGGGCGAACTATGGCTACACCTTC
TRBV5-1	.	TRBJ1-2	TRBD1	CASSYRDRNYGYTF	TGCGCCAGCAGCTACCGGGACAGAAACTATGGCTACACCTTC
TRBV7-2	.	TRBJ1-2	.	CASSLEGVGNYGYTF	TGTGCCAGCAGCTTAGAAGGGGTCGGTAACTATGGCTACACCTTC
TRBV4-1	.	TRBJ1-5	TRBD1	CASSPGSGTAYQPQHF	TGCGCCAGCAGCCCAGGATCGGGGACAGCCTATCAGCCCCAGCATTTT
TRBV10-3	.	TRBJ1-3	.	CAAAGGSGNTIYF	TGTGCCGCCGCCGGGGGCTCTGGAAACACCATATATTTT
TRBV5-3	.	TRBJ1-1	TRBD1	CARSSSRGPQGNTEAFF	TGTGCCAGAAGCTCGTCCAGGGGGCCCCAGGGGAACACTGAAGCTTTCTTT
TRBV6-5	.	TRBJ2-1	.	CASTYSPSSYNEQFF	TGTGCCAGCACGTATAGCCCTAGCTCCTACAATGAGCAGTTCTTC
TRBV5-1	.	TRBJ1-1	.	CASSPEGELGTEAFF	TGCGCCAGCAGCCCAGAGGGGGAGTTGGGCACTGAAGCTTTCTTT
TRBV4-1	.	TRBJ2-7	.	CASSQLGGEQYF	TGCGCCAGCAGCCAGTTGGGGGGCGAGCAGTACTTC
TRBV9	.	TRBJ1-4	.	CASSVGPRNEKLFF	TGTGCCAGCAGCGTAGGCCCTCGGAATGAAAAACTGTTTTTT
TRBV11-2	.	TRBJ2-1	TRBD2	CASRPTSGGANEQFF	TGTGCCAGCAGACCTACTAGCGGGGGGGCCAATGAGCAGTTCTTC
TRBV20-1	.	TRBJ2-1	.	CSAIYNEQFF	TGCAGTGCCATTTACAATGAGCAGTTCTTC
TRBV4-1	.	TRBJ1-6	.	CASSQDLTGRVGSPLHF	TGCGCCAGCAGCCAAGACCTTACAGGGAGGGTTGGCTCACCCCTCCACTTT
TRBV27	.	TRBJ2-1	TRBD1	CASSLYSRDRVEEQFF	TGTGCCAGCAGTTTATACTCCCGGGACAGGGTGGAGGAGCAGTTCTTC
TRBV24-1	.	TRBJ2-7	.	CATSGSGVPYEQYF	TGTGCCACCAGTGGATCCGGGGTCCCCTACGAGCAGTACTTC
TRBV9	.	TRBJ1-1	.	CASRRGSTGNTEAFF	TGTGCCAGCAGGAGGGGATCGACAGGGAACACTGAAGCTTTCTTT
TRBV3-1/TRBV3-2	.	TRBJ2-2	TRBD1	CASSLPDRGYGGELFF	TGTGCCAGCAGCCTCCCGGACAGGGGGTACGGCGGGGAGCTGTTTTTT
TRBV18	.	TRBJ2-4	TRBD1	CASSLVRDSQNIQYF	TGTGCCAGCTCACTAGTCCGGGACAGCCAAAACATTCAGTACTTC
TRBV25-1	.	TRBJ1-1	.	CASSDPPNTEAFF	TGTGCCAGCAGTGACCCCCCAAACACTGAAGCTTTCTTT
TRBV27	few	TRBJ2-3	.	CASRPAGYSTDTQYF	TGTGCCAGCAGACCCGCAGGGTACAGCACAGATACGCAGTATTTT
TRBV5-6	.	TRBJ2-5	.	CASSPRDWVQLYQETQYF	TGTGCCAGCAGCCCTAGGGACTGGGTACAGCTGTACCAAGAGACCCAGTACTTC
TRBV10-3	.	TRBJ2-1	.	CAISEDRNYNEQFF	TGTGCCATCAGTGAGGACAGAAACTACAATGAGCAGTTCTTC
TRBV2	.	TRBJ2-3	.	CASSEAGTDTQYF	TGTGCCAGCAGTGAGGCTGGCACAGATACGCAGTATTTT
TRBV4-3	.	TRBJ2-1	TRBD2	CASSQLPSGGGHNEQFF	TGCGCCAGCAGCCAGCTCCCTAGCGGGGGGGGCCACAATGAGCAGTTCTTC
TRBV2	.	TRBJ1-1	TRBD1	CASIRDRVDTEAFF	TGTGCCAGCATCAGGGACAGGGTGGACACTGAAGCTTTCTTT
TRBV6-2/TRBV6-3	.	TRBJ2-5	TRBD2	CASSYPSGGLAAMTQYF	TGTGCCAGCAGTTACCCGTCGGGGGGACTAGCGGCGATGACCCAGTACTTC
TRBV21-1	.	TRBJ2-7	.	CASSTFGMEGPASHEQYF	TGTGCCAGCAGCACCTTCGGCATGGAGGGGCCGGCGTCTCACGAGCAGTACTTC
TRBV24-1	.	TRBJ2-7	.	CATSDGVRDEQYF	TGTGCCACCAGTGACGGGGTCCGGGACGAGCAGTACTTC
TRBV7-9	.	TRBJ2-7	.	CASSLKGAYEQYF	TGTGCCAGCAGCTTGAAAGGAGCCTACGAGCAGTACTTC
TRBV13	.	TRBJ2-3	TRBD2	CASSFRTSGGYTQYF	TGTGCCAGCAGCTTCCGGACTAGCGGAGGATATACGCAGTATTTT
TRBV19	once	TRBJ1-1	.	CASSIEGFGGTDTEAFF	TGTGCCAGTAGTATAGAGGGGTTCGGGGGGACGGACACTGAAGCTTTCTTT
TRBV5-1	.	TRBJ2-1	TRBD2	CASSLAPDVSSGEQFF	TGCGCCAGCAGCTTGGCCCCGGATGTGTCTAGCGGTGAGCAGTTCTTC
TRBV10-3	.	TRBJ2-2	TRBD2	CASRGGLSPSAGTGELFF	TGTGCCAGTCGGGGGGGACTCAGCCCGAGCGCGGGCACCGGGGAGCTGTTTTTT
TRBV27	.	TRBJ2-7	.	CASSVMRGVSYEQYF	TGTGCCAGCAGTGTTATGCGGGGCGTCTCCTACGAGCAGTACTTC
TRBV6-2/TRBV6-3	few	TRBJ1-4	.	CASSYGSAATNEKLFF	TGTGCCAGCAGTTACGGGAGCGCCGCAACTAATGAAAAACTGTTTTTT
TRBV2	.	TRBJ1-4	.	CASSGQRIEKLFF	TGTGCCAGCAGCGGACAGAGAATTGAAAAACTGTTTTTT
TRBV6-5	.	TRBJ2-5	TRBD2	CASTGGGAGETQYF	TGTGCCAGCACCGGCGGGGGGGCTGGGGAGACCCAGTACTTC
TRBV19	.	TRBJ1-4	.	CASSEGRGEKLFF	TGTGCCAGTAGTGAAGGGAGGGGTGAAAAACTGTTTTTT
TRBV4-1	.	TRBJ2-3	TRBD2	CASRVLAGGGDTQYF	TGCGCCAGCAGAGTTCTAGCGGGGGGGGGAGATACGCAGTATTTT
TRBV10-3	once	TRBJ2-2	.	CAISESEATGELFF	TGTGCCATCAGTGAGTCAGAAGCCACCGGGGAGCTGTTTTTT
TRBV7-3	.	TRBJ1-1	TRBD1	CASSLYPSRQGGTEAFF	TGTGCCAGCAGCTTATATCCCTCTAGACAGGGAGGCACTGAAGCTTTCTTT
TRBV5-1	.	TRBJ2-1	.	CASSLGANYNEQFF	TGCGCCAGCAGCTTGGGGGCGAACTACAATGAGCAGTTCTTC
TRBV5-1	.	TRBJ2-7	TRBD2	CASSLELTSAIYEQYF	TGCGCCAGCAGCTTGGAGCTAACTAGCGCTATCTACGAGCAGTACTTC
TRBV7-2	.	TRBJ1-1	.	CASSLDRDTEAFF	TGTGCCAGCAGCTTAGATCGGGACACTGAAGCTTTCTTT
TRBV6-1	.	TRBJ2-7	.	CASSEYPSGSDPEQYF	TGTGCCAGCAGTGAATACCCCTCCGGGTCTGACCCCGAGCAGTACTTC
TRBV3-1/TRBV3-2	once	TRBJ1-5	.	CASSQDRSPNQPQHF	TGTGCCAGCAGCCAAGACAGAAGTCCTAATCAGCCCCAGCATTTT
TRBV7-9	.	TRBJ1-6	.	CASSLDREHNSPLHF	TGTGCCAGCAGCTTAGACAGGGAACATAATTCACCCCTCCACTTT
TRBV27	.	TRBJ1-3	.	CASSRRVGGPGNTIYF	TGTGCCAGCAGCCGACGGGTTGGAGGGCCTGGAAACACCATATATTTT
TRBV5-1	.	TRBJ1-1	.	CASRPGRVENTEAFF	TGCGCCAGCAGGCCGGGCAGGGTGGAGAACACTGAAGCTTTCTTT